The source of this T cell receptor beta chain is a study of blood T cell repertoires in COVID-19. About the study: There were acute and convalescent COVID-19 samples, and they came from the United States, Italy and Spain. The analysed material was cDNA or gDNA that came from T cells, B-cell-depleted T cells, or PBMCs.

As processed by the authors: By means of reference gene primer amplification, nucleated cell counts were estimated. The table came from immunoSEQ multiplex PCR; TCRdb's copy has only in-frame clones and leaves some out. The V and J calls and clone size are taken from that table; D and trimming were inferred from the DNA. The sample contains tens of thousands of clones, 70% to 90% of which appear only once. V lost 4 bases to trimming and J lost 9 bases, with 21 bases between them. Germline lookup yields CDR1 LNHDA and CDR2 SQIVND (reference sequence). There are 15 residues in the CDR3. Sequencing used peripheral blood. The chain carries TRBV19 and TRBJ1-1; weak D call: TRBD1 (5 bases). This sequence was found in a woman older than 75 with active or convalescent COVID-19. In DNA form, the CDR3 reads TGTGCCAGTAGTAATTCAGGGTTAACGTCAACCCAAGCTTTCTTT. This translates into CASSNSGLTSTQAFF.